What follows are 20 T cell receptor beta chains derived from one specimen sequenced in a study of blood T cells in healthy people across ages. The use of a sample-barcoded 5' primer and a J-beta primer mix characterized a second PCR of 7 to 11 cycles. TCRdb passed the 5' RACE reads through MiXCR, listing each CDR3 protein once. This sample has fewer than 700,000 distinct CDR3 sequences, with around 41% found just once. The sample comprised blood. These receptors were obtained from a man older than 75 in good health.

V usage is TRBV20-1 and J usage is TRBJ2-1, with TRBD1 identical over 8 bases. V trimming: 1 base; J trimming: 0 bases; junction bases outside the gene matches: 2. CDR1 and CDR2 from the germline V gene are DFQATT and SNEGSKA (reference sequence). The CDR3 is made up of 15 amino acids. CDR3 sequence reads: CSARVGQDSYNEQFF. The CDR3, as DNA: TGCAGTGCTAGAGTGGGACAGGACTCCTACAATGAGCAGTTCTTC.

Notes on this clonotype: The germline gene is not matched at one end of the junction; a read error may be the cause. The chain carries TRBV6-2 or TRBV6-3 and TRBJ2-7; D gene ambiguous. The J call may be in error: the DNA end matches TRBJ2-5 better. The CDR3 is made up of 11 amino acids. Germline CDR1 is MNHEY and CDR2 is SVGEGT. The CDR3 nucleotides are TGTGCCGGCAGGATCCGCGGGACCCAGTACTTC. This sequence encodes CAGRIRGTQYF.

The chain is built from TRBV20-1 and TRBJ1-2; 12 bases line up with TRBD1. Germline assignment: CDR1 DFQATT and CDR2 SNEGSKA (reference sequence). The CDR3 consists of 13 residues. Trimming cost V 5 bases and J 8 bases; bases outside gene matches: 6. The CDR3 coding sequence is TGCAGTGCTGAGGGACAGGGGGCTTTCGGCTACACCTTC. Amino acids: CSAEGQGAFGYTF.

This sequence joins TRBV27 and TRBJ1-5; 9 bases line up with TRBD1. V shed 6 bases and J 6 bases; nucleotides not matched to a gene: 12. Germline V gene lookup returns CDR1 MNHEY and CDR2 SMNVEV (reference sequence). This CDR3 is built from 16 residues. Here the CDR3 reads CASRPLDRGGSQPQHF. The DNA of the CDR3 is TGTGCCAGCAGACCTCTGGACAGGGGTGGAAGTCAGCCCCAGCATTTT.

In the case of this clonotype: A read error is possible here, since a much larger clone lies one base away. The J gene is TRBJ1-2, the V gene TRBV28; D gene unclear. This CDR3 region has 11 residues. Deletions cut 6 bases from V and 1 base from J, with 3 bases between. CDR1 and CDR2 from the germline V gene are MDHEN and SYDVKM. CDR3 nucleotide sequence: TGTGCCAGCAGGGTTAACTATGGCTACACCTTC. It translates to CASRVNYGYTF.

This clonotype was seen a handful of times. The chain uses TRBV25-1 and TRBJ2-2, with D perhaps TRBD1 (6 bases). The germline CDR1 and CDR2 sequences are MGHDK and SYGVNS. Trimming pared 4 bases from V and 6 bases from J, leaving 15 bases between. The CDR3 is made up of 15 amino acids. The CDR3 bases are TGTGCCAGCAGTGGGCAACAGGGTCGTGCCGGGGAGCTGTTTTTT. Its translation: CASSGQQGRAGELFF.

CDR3 bases: TGTGCCAGCAGCAAAGGGGAGGCCTATGGCTACACCTTC. This codes for CASSKGEAYGYTF. The J gene is TRBJ1-2, the V gene TRBV7-9, with a weak D call TRBD1 (5 bases). Germline V gives CDR1 SEHNR, CDR2 FQNEAQ (reference sequence). This CDR3 region has 13 residues. Trimming took off 5 bases at V and 4 bases at J, with 11 bases between the two ends.

This clonotype was detected only a few times. The CDR3 loop reads CSASSDRGSFSTDTQYF. In DNA, the CDR3 is TGCAGTGCTAGTTCGGACAGGGGATCTTTTAGCACAGATACGCAGTATTTT. This chain uses TRBV20-1 with TRBJ2-3; 9 positions match TRBD1. This CDR3 is 17 amino acids long. J gave up 0 bases and V 3 bases, and 10 bases lay outside the gene matches. Germline CDR1 and CDR2: DFQATT and SNEGSKA (reference sequence).

The V and J genes are TRBV4-3 and TRBJ2-3; 13 positions match TRBD2. Germline V gives CDR1 LGHNA, CDR2 YSLEER. The CDR3 is 19 amino acids. With 2 bases clipped from V and 0 bases from J, the junction kept 8 bases outside the gene matches. The CDR3 coding sequence is TGCGCCAGCAGCCAAAGGATAACTAGCGGGGGGGCAAGCACAGATACGCAGTATTTT. Its protein is CASSQRITSGGASTDTQYF.

In this sample, this clonotype turned up a few times. V is TRBV7-8 and J is TRBJ1-2; 9 nucleotides line up with TRBD1. This CDR3 spans 15 amino acids. Germline CDR1 SGHVS, CDR2 FQNEAQ. With V trimmed by 1 base and J by 4 bases, 4 bases remained unmatched. CDR3 amino acids: CASSLDGQGSYGYTF. The DNA of the CDR3 is TGTGCCAGCAGCTTAGATGGACAGGGGTCCTATGGCTACACCTTC.

V usage is TRBV27 and J usage is TRBJ2-7; 8 nucleotides line up with TRBD2. The germline V gene has CDR1 MNHEY and CDR2 SMNVEV (reference sequence). Trimming at V came to 2 bases and at J to 4 bases, leaving 10 bases not matched to a gene. This CDR3 has 16 amino acids. Here the CDR3 reads CASSLSREGQRYEQYF. For the CDR3, the DNA is TGTGCCAGCAGTTTAAGTCGGGAGGGCCAAAGGTACGAGCAGTACTTC.

This clonotype was observed many times. The rearrangement joins TRBV6-2 or TRBV6-3 to TRBJ2-5; D is unresolved. Per germline, CDR1 MNHEY and CDR2 SVGEGT. The V end was cut by 2 bases, the J end by 5 bases, with 3 bases between. This CDR3 is 11 amino acids long. CDR3 sequence: CASSYDETQYF. CDR3 bases: TGTGCCAGCAGTTACGACGAGACCCAGTACTTC.

The chain recombines TRBV12-3 or TRBV12-4 with TRBJ2-7; 8 nucleotides align to TRBD1. CDR3 length: 15 residues. After removal of 6 bases from V and 7 bases from J, the junction contained 14 bases not matched to a gene. The CDR3, as DNA: TGTGCCAGCAGATCCCAGGGGGCGGGTAGTAGTGAGCAGTACTTC. This translates into CASRSQGAGSSEQYF.

The table lists this clonotype with many counts. This sequence may be a read error, since a much larger clone differs from it by one base. The chain carries TRBV20-1 and TRBJ2-1; the match to TRBD2 covers 10 bases. The J call may not be correct, given that the DNA end is closer to TRBJ2-7. From germline, CDR1 is DFQATT and CDR2 SNEGSKA (reference sequence). The CDR3 contains 17 residues. CDR3 DNA sequence: TGCAGTGCTAGACAGCGGGAGGGCCGTGGCTCCTACAATGAGCAGTACTTC. It translates to CSARQREGRGSYNEQYF.

J is TRBJ2-1 and V is TRBV7-2; 7 positions match TRBD2. V lost 3 bases and J lost 4; bases outside the gene matches: 6. The CDR3 has 15 residues. Germline assignment: CDR1 SGHTA and CDR2 FQGNSA. DNA of the CDR3: TGTGCCAGCAGCTTGAGCGCTAGCGGTTACAATGAGCAGTTCTTC. Encoded protein: CASSLSASGYNEQFF.

This chain uses TRBV10-3 with TRBJ1-4; the match to TRBD1 covers 7 bases. The trim removed 4 bases at V and 0 bases at J, leaving 5 bases unmatched. Per germline, CDR1 ENHRY and CDR2 SYGVKD. This CDR3 is 16 amino acids long. CDR3 DNA sequence: TGTGCCATCAGTGGGGCGGGACAGTCAACTAATGAAAAACTGTTTTTT. Translated: CAISGAGQSTNEKLFF.

This clonotype has more than one count but fewer than ten. The chain combines TRBV29-1 with TRBJ1-1, with D maybe TRBD1 (5 bases). CDR1 SQVTM and CDR2 ANQGSEA come from the germline V gene. Trimming cost V 5 bases and J 0 bases, with 13 bases left between them. The CDR3 has 14 amino acids. The CDR3 region is CSVSKTAMNTEAFF. For the CDR3, the DNA is TGCAGCGTTTCGAAGACAGCTATGAACACTGAAGCTTTCTTT. The whole variable domain, remainder taken from reference TRBV29-1 and TRBJ1-1, is SAVISQKPSRDICQRGTSLTIQCQVDSQVTMMFWYRQQPGQSLTLIATANQGSEATYESGFVIDKFPISRPNLTFSTLTVSNMSPEDSSIYLCSVSKTAMNTEAFFGQGTRLTVV.

This clonotype was detected only a few times. The chain has TRBV12-3 or TRBV12-4 and TRBJ2-7, with D possibly TRBD2 on 6 matching bases. V lost 10 bases and J 10 bases, leaving 17 bases between the germline ends. CDR3 length equals 11 residues. CDR3 sequence (DNA): TGTGCCACAAGCGGAGGGGAGGCCCAGTACTTC. Its protein is CATSGGEAQYF.

This clonotype was picked up many times. As DNA, the CDR3 is TGCAGTGCTAGAGATCTGGGACTAGCGGGACACAATGAGCAGTTCTTC. Protein sequence: CSARDLGLAGHNEQFF. The chain joins TRBV20-1 to TRBJ2-1; 13 bases align to TRBD2. The germline CDR1 and CDR2 sequences are DFQATT and SNEGSKA (reference sequence). V lost 0 bases and J lost 5; bases outside the gene matches: 4. CDR3 size: 16 residues.

The chain carries TRBV11-2 and TRBJ2-3, with 8 positions matching TRBD1. CDR1 SGHAT and CDR2 FQNNGV come from the germline V gene. Trimming cost V 5 bases and J 2 bases; bases outside gene matches: 3. The CDR3 has 14 amino acids. CDR3 residues: CASSPGGITDTQYF. DNA of the CDR3: TGTGCCAGCAGCCCAGGGGGCATCACAGATACGCAGTATTTT.